The 13 T cell receptor beta chains reported below all come from one sample, sequenced in a study of Graves' ophthalmopathy and Graves' hyperthyroidism. The TCR beta CDR3 regions underwent amplification from RNA transcripts. HTBI primers served in a first-round RT-PCR, which a second-round multiplex PCR followed. One entry per CDR3 protein, called by TCRdb with MiXCR from the multiplex PCR reads. The sample includes 650,000 to 900,000 distinct CDR3 sequences, approximately 40% seen only once; the top ten take 40% to 55%. The sample was peripheral blood. All receptors come from an adult man with Graves' ophthalmopathy.

This clonotype was counted ten times or more. The chain combines TRBV2 with TRBJ2-7, with a tentative D call TRBD1 (7 bases). Germline CDR1 SNHLY, CDR2 FYNNEI. Trimming pared 5 bases from V and 3 bases from J, leaving 14 bases between. The CDR3 covers 14 residues. The CDR3 nucleotides read TGTGCCAGCAGTATTGGAGGGGACAGCTACGAGCAGTACTTC. It encodes CASSIGGDSYEQYF.

The sample holds one count of this clonotype. V usage is TRBV15 and J usage is TRBJ1-3; 12 positions agree with TRBD1. V gave up 2 bases and J gave up 8 bases; unmatched junction bases: 10. CDR3 length: 17 residues. CDR1 is LNHNV and CDR2 is YYDKDF in the germline V gene (reference sequence). The CDR3 loop reads CATSRRWTGTGGYTIYF. CDR3 DNA sequence: TGTGCCACCAGCAGACGCTGGACCGGGACAGGGGGCTACACCATATATTTT. Full variable domain (remainder filled in from reference TRBV15 and TRBJ1-3): DAMVIQNPRYQVTQFGKPVTLSCSQTLNHNVMYWYQQKSSQAPKLLFHYYDKDFNNEADTPDNFQSRRPNTSFCFLDIRSPGLGDTAMYLCATSRRWTGTGGYTIYFGEGSWLTVV.

The genes are TRBV29-1 and TRBJ1-3; 7 nucleotides match TRBD1. This CDR3 is 14 amino acids long. From germline, CDR1 is SQVTM and CDR2 ANQGSEA. With 6 bases clipped from V and 2 bases from J, the junction kept 7 bases outside the gene matches. The DNA for the CDR3 is TGCAGCGTAGGTGAGGGGGCAGCTGGAAACACCATATATTTT. Its protein product is CSVGEGAAGNTIYF.

CDR3 sequence: CSARAPDRHTGELFF. CDR3 DNA sequence: TGCAGTGCTAGAGCGCCAGACCGTCACACCGGGGAGCTGTTTTTT. The chain uses TRBV29-1 and TRBJ2-2; D is unresolved. The germline V gene encodes CDR1 SQVTM and CDR2 ANQGSEA. The CDR3 contains 15 residues.

This clonotype was counted many times. The chain couples TRBV29-1 to TRBJ1-2, with unresolved D. This CDR3 contains 12 residues. Per germline, CDR1 SQVTM and CDR2 ANQGSEA. The V end lost 3 bases, the J end lost 0 bases, and 5 bases lay between the germline ends. The CDR3 loop is CSVDSSNYGYTF. In nucleotides, the CDR3 is TGCAGCGTTGACTCGTCTAACTATGGCTACACCTTC.

This clonotype was seen many times. The J gene is TRBJ1-6, the V gene TRBV2; D is undetermined. Germline-derived CDR1 and CDR2 are SNHLY and FYNNEI. The CDR3 runs 15 residues. V was trimmed by 3 bases and J by 0 bases, leaving 6 bases between them. The chain's CDR3 is CASSDRSSYNSPLHF. In DNA, the CDR3 is TGTGCCAGCAGTGACCGGAGCTCCTATAATTCACCCCTCCACTTT.

In this sample, this clonotype turned up many times. V usage is TRBV12-3 or TRBV12-4 and J usage is TRBJ1-5; possible D gene TRBD1, 6 bases. The V and J ends lost 6 bases and 3 bases respectively, with 15 bases between them. This CDR3 region has 15 residues. CDR3: CASRLATGLNQPQHF. CDR3 coding DNA: TGTGCCAGCAGGCTGGCGACAGGCCTCAATCAGCCCCAGCATTTT.

The chain has TRBV20-1 and TRBJ1-1; weak D call: TRBD1 (6 bases). The V end was cut by 4 bases, the J end by 3 bases, with 18 bases between. CDR1 is DFQATT and CDR2 is SNEGSKA in the germline V gene (reference sequence). The CDR3 contains 15 residues. The CDR3 DNA sequence: TGCAGTGCTATCAGAGGAGCAGGGGTGTACACTGAAGCTTTCTTT. It codes for CSAIRGAGVYTEAFF.

V usage is TRBV4-3 and J usage is TRBJ2-7, with TRBD1 matching over 8 bases. The germline V gene encodes CDR1 LGHNA and CDR2 YSLEER. V was clipped by 4 bases and J by 7 bases; unmatched bases: 15. CDR3 length: 16 residues. CDR3 protein: CASSPGGTGSIREQYF. The CDR3 nucleotides read TGCGCCAGCAGCCCTGGTGGGACAGGTTCAATTAGAGAGCAGTACTTC.

The V and J genes are TRBV5-5 and TRBJ2-2; a possible D gene is TRBD1 (7 bases). This CDR3 region has 15 residues. V gave up 6 bases and J gave up 7 bases, with 19 bases separating them. Germline-derived CDR1 and CDR2 are SGHKS and YYEKEE (reference sequence). The CDR3 sequence: CASMPWRGPNGELFF. The CDR3 DNA follows: TGTGCCAGCATGCCCTGGAGGGGGCCTAACGGGGAGCTGTTTTTT.

There are many counts of this clonotype. Germline is not matched at one junction end, which may reflect a read error. J is TRBJ1-4 and V is TRBV2, with TRBD1 matching over 9 bases. Germline-derived CDR1 and CDR2 are SNHLY and FYNNEI. This CDR3 has 14 residues. For the CDR3, the DNA is TGTGCCAGCAGGATGGGACAGGGTAATGAGAAACTGTTTTTT. Its translation: CASRMGQGNEKLFF.

This clonotype was counted between two and nine times. V gene TRBV7-7 combines with J gene TRBJ2-2, with a possible D match to TRBD1 (6 bases). This CDR3 spans 15 amino acids. V gave up 5 bases and J gave up 1 base, with 11 bases separating them. Germline V gene sequence: CDR1 SSHAT, CDR2 FNYEAQ (reference sequence). The CDR3: CASSGGEGNTGELFF. The CDR3 DNA sequence: TGTGCCAGCAGCGGGGGCGAGGGGAACACCGGGGAGCTGTTTTTT. Full variable domain (rest looked up from reference TRBV7-7 and TRBJ2-2): GAGVSQSPRYKVTKRGQDVTLRCDPISSHATLYWYQQALGQGPEFLTYFNYEAQPDKSGLPSDRFSAERPEGSISTLTIQRTEQRDSAMYRCASSGGEGNTGELFFGEGSRLTVL.

CDR3 DNA sequence: TGCAGTGCTAGTGGTTACGAGCAAGAGACCCAGTACTTC. Translating it yields CSASGYEQETQYF. The chain carries TRBV20-1 and TRBJ2-7; D is uncertain. Gene TRBJ2-5 matches the end of the DNA better, so the J call may be wrong. CDR1 is DFQATT and CDR2 is SNEGSKA in the germline V gene (reference sequence). The CDR3 has 13 amino acids.